These 4 T cell receptor beta chains share one sample of origin, sequenced in a study of PD-1 blockade in classical Hodgkin lymphoma. Profiled with immunoSEQ multiplex PCR; TCRdb holds only in-frame clones, not every one. The repertoire includes 43,000 or so clones, 78% of them detected once, and approximately 35% sits in the top ten. Described time point: cycle 4 day 1 (C4D1), after 5 to 7 weeks of nivolumab. Each of the patients experienced relapse following autologous stem cell transplantation, and their brentuximab vedotin exposure differed. This material consisted of peripheral blood mononuclear cells (PBMCs), taken before the fourth cycle of nivolumab. The origin of the receptors is a human donor with classical Hodgkin lymphoma.

This clone has a count of ten or more. The rearrangement uses TRBV4-2 and TRBJ2-3; the match to TRBD2 covers 8 bases. Germline-derived CDR1 and CDR2 are LGHNA and YNFKEQ. The CDR3 has 14 amino acids. J gave up 4 bases and V 1 base, and 1 base lay outside the gene matches. CDR3 amino acids: CASSQAGGPDTQYF. The CDR3 DNA reads as TGTGCCAGCAGCCAAGCGGGGGGGCCAGATACGCAGTATTTT.

J is TRBJ1-2 and V is TRBV6-6, with TRBD1 as a possible D gene (5 bases). CDR3 length: 16 amino acids. Per germline, CDR1 MNHNY and CDR2 SVGAGI (reference sequence). V lost 6 bases, J lost 0 bases, and 17 bases lay in between. The CDR3 protein is CASSRQPGLTNYGYTF. CDR3 DNA: TGTGCCAGCAGCCGACAACCGGGACTGACTAACTATGGCTACACCTTC.

The V call is TRBV10-3, the J call TRBJ2-1; 9 bases are shared with TRBD1. Trimming removed 6 bases from V and 5 bases from J; junction bases left unmatched: 5. The CDR3 consists of 14 residues. Looked up from germline, CDR1 is ENHRY and CDR2 is SYGVKD. CDR3 sequence: CAISRTGVNNEQFF. The CDR3, as DNA: TGTGCCATCAGCCGGACAGGGGTAAACAATGAGCAGTTCTTC.

The V and J genes are TRBV7-3 and TRBJ1-6; 12 bases match TRBD1. Germline V lookup: CDR1 SGHTA, CDR2 FQGTGA. V was clipped by 4 bases and J by 9 bases; unmatched bases: 1. CDR3 length: 14 amino acids. The CDR3: CASSSGQGASPLHF. The CDR3 nucleotides are TGTGCCAGCAGCTCGGGACAGGGGGCTTCACCCCTCCACTTT.